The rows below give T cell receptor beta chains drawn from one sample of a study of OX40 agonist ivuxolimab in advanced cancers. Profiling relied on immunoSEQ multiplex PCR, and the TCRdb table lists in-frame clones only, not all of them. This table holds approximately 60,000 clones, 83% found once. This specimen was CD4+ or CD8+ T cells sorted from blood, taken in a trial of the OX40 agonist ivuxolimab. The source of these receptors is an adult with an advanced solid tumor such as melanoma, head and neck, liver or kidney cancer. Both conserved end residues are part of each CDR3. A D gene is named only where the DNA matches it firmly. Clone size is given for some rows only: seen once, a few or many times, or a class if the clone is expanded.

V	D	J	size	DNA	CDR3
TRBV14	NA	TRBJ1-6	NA	TGTGCCAGCAGTCCATTACTCGACGGCAATTCACCCCTCCACTTT	CASSPLLDGNSPLHF
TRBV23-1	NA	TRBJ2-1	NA	TGCGCCAGCAGTCAATCGAGGCGGCGCTACAATGAGCAGTTCTTC	CASSQSRRRYNEQFF
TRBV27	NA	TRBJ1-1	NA	TGTGCCAGCAGTTTCGGGCGCCCCAACACTGAAGCTTTCTTT	CASSFGRPNTEAFF
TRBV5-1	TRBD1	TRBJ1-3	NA	TGCGCCAGCAGCCGTACGGGGGACAGGGTGGGAAACACCATATATTTT	CASSRTGDRVGNTIYF
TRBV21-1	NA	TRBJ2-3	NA	TGTGCCAGCAGGAAGGGTACAGATACGCAGTATTTT	CASRKGTDTQYF
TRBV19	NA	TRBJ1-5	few	TGTGCCAGTAGTAAACTTCACCGGGACGGAATAACCTATAGCAATCAGCCCCAGCATTTT	CASSKLHRDGITYSNQPQHF
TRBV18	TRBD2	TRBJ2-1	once	TGTGCCAGCTCACCGGCACAATCTCGGGGGGGTGAGCAGTTCTTC	CASSPAQSRGGEQFF
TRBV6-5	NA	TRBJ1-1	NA	TGTGCCAGCGGGAGAGGGGCCCCGAACACTGAAGCTTTCTTT	CASGRGAPNTEAFF
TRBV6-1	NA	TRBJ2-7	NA	TGTGCCAGCAGTGGCCCCTACGAGCAGTACTTC	CASSGPYEQYF
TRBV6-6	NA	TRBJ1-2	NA	TGTGCCAGCAGCGGACAACCCTATGGCTACACCTTC	CASSGQPYGYTF
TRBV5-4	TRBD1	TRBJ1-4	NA	TGTGCCAGCAGCAAACGGGACAGGGGTTCAAATGAAAAACTGTTTTTT	CASSKRDRGSNEKLFF
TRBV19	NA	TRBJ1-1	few	TGTGCCAGTAGTAAGGGACAACTGAACACTGAAGCTTTCTTT	CASSKGQLNTEAFF
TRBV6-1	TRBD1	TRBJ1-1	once	TGTGCCAGCAGTGAAAGGACAGGGGGTAGGGCTGAAGCTTTCTTT	CASSERTGGRAEAFF
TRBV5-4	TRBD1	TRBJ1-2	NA	TGTGCCAGCAGTTTGGACAGGAACTATGGCTACACCTTC	CASSLDRNYGYTF
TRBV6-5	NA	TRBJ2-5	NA	TGTGCCAGCAGCCCCGACAGGCAAGAGACCCAGTACTTC	CASSPDRQETQYF
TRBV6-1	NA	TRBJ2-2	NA	TGTGCCAGCAGGGAGCGGCAGACCGGGGAGCTGTTTTTT	CASRERQTGELFF
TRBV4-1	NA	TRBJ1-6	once	TGCGCCAGCAGCCAAGAACCTCAGGGTCCCCCTTCACCCCTCCACTTT	CASSQEPQGPPSPLHF
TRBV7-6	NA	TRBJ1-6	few	TGTGCCAGCAGCTTATTTAGCAAGGGGTATAATTCACCCCTCCACTTT	CASSLFSKGYNSPLHF
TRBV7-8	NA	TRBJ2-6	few	TGTGCCAGCAGCTTAGCGTTCCGGTCTGGGGCCAACGTCCTGACTTTC	CASSLAFRSGANVLTF
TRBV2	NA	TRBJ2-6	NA	TGTGCCAGCAAGGGCGGACCTTTCTCTGGGGCCAACGTCCTGACTTTC	CASKGGPFSGANVLTF
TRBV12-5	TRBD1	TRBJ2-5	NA	TGTGCTAGTGGTCCAGGGACAGGGGGCGAAGGTGTATACTTC	CASGPGTGGEGVYF
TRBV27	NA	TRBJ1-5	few	TGTGCCAGCAGTCCCTTAAAACAGGGATATAGCAATCAGCCCCAGCATTTT	CASSPLKQGYSNQPQHF
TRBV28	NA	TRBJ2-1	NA	TGTGCCAGCAGTTTATGGGGGGTGGGTCACAATGAGCAGTTCTTC	CASSLWGVGHNEQFF
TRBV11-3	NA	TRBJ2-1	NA	TGTGCCAGCAGCTTAGATGGGACCTGGGGAAATGAGCAGTTCTTC	CASSLDGTWGNEQFF
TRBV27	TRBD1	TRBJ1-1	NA	TGTGCCAGCAGGGGACAGGGGGCAAGTTTTGCCACTGAAGCTTTCTTT	CASRGQGASFATEAFF
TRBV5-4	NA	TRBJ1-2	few	TGTGCCAGCAGCCTACCGGGGGGAGCCGATTATGGCTACACCTTC	CASSLPGGADYGYTF
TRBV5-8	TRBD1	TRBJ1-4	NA	TGTGCCAGCAGCCCCGGACAGGCCCAAACTAATGAAAAACTGTTTTTT	CASSPGQAQTNEKLFF
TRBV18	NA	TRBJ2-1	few	TGTGCCAGCTCACCAAAAGGCAGGGGGGGTTCGTTCTTC	CASSPKGRGGSFF
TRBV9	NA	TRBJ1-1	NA	TGTGCCAGCAGCGCCCGGACAGTCCTGAACACTGAAGTTTTCTTT	CASSARTVLNTEVFF
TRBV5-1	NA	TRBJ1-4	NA	TGCGCCAGCAGCCTGGCCGGCGAAAAACTGTTTTTT	CASSLAGEKLFF
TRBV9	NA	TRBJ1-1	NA	TGTGCCAGCAGCGAAGGGAGTCGGACTGAAGCTTTCTTT	CASSEGSRTEAFF
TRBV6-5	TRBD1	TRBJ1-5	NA	TGTGCCAGCAGTGGGACAGGGCGTGGACAGCCCCAGCATTTT	CASSGTGRGQPQHF
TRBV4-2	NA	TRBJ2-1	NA	TGTGCCAGCAGCCGAGGGGACTACAATGAGCAGTTCTTC	CASSRGDYNEQFF
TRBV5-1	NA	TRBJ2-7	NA	TGCGCCAGCAGCGCAGCTAGCGCGTACTACGAGCAGTACTTC	CASSAASAYYEQYF
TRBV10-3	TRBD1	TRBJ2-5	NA	TGTGCCATCAGGAAGGGACAGGGGGAAGAGACCCAGTACTTC	CAIRKGQGEETQYF
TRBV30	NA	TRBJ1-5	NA	TGTGCCTGGAGTTCTGACAGTGAGCAGCCCCAGCATTTT	CAWSSDSEQPQHF
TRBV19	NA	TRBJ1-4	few	TGTGCCAGTAGTATACCAGGTCTGAATGAAAAACTGTTTTTT	CASSIPGLNEKLFF
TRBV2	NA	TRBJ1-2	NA	TGTGCCAGCACTTTGGAAAGGGGCATTGGGGGCTACACCTTC	CASTLERGIGGYTF
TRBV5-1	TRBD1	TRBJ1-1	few	TGCGCCAGCAGCTTGGCCGGGACAGCGAACACTGAAGCTTTCTTT	CASSLAGTANTEAFF
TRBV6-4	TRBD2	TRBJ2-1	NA	TGTGCCAGCAGTGAGGGGACTAGCGGGAGCAATGAGCAGTTCTTC	CASSEGTSGSNEQFF
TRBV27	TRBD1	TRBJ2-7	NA	TGTGCCAGCAGACGGACAGGCAGCTCCTACGAGCAGTACTTC	CASRRTGSSYEQYF
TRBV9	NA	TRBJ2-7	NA	TGTGCCAGCAGCGTAGCTACTCAAGCGCGCGAGCAGTACTTC	CASSVATQAREQYF
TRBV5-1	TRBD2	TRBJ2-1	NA	TGCGCCAGCAGCCCCCAACCGGGACTAGCCATCAATGAGCAGTTCTTC	CASSPQPGLAINEQFF
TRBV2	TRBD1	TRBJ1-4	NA	TGTGCCAGCAGTTACAGGGGCCTCCGGGAAACTAATGAAAAACTGTTTTTT	CASSYRGLRETNEKLFF
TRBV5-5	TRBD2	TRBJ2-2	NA	TGTGCCAGCAGCTTGAGTGCTAGCGGGAGGGATGGGGAGCTGTTTTTT	CASSLSASGRDGELFF
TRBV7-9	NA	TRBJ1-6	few	TGTGCCAGCAGCTTAGAGGCAGGTCCCCTCCACTTT	CASSLEAGPLHF
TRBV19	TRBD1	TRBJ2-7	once	TGTGCCAGTGGAACTCCGGGACAGGGACCCTACGAGCAGTACTTC	CASGTPGQGPYEQYF
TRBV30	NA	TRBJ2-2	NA	TGTGCCTGGAGTGTGGTTAGCCAAAACACCGGGGAGCTGTTTTTT	CAWSVVSQNTGELFF